This T cell receptor beta chain derives from a study of T cell responses to AZD1222 COVID-19 vaccine. V was trimmed by 11 bases and J by 6 bases, leaving 23 bases between them. Germline V gene sequence: CDR1 MNHEY, CDR2 SVGAGI. There are 15 residues in the CDR3. Sequenced by immunoSEQ multiplex PCR; TCRdb stores in-frame clones only, minus some. This table holds 110,000 to 150,000 clones, approximately 94% found once. Sequenced here: peripheral blood, sampled on day 0 of AZD1222 vaccination. The genes are TRBV6-5 and TRBJ1-5, with no clear D. The origin of this receptor is an adult in good health. The CDR3 sequence is CAALPLTGWGQPQHF. CDR3 bases: TGTGCCGCCCTCCCCCTAACGGGCTGGGGTCAGCCCCAGCATTTT.